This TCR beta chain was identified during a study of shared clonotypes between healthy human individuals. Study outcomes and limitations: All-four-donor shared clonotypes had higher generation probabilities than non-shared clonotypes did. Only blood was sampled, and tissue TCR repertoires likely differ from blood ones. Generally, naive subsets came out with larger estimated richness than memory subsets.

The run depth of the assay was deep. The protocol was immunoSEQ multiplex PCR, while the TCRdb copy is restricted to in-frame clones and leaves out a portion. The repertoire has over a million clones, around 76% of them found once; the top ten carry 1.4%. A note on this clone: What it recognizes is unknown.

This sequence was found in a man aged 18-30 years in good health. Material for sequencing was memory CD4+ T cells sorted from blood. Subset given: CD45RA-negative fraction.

For the CDR3, the DNA is TGTGCCAGCAGCTCAAAGGGGGCATCTGGAAACACCATATATTTT. Residues: CASSSKGASGNTIYF. The J gene is TRBJ1-3, the V gene TRBV5-6, with 7 nucleotides matching TRBD1. The length of the CDR3 is 15 residues. Germline values: CDR1 SGHDT, CDR2 YYEEEE. V was pared by 3 bases and J by 1 base, with 4 bases of the junction left unmatched.